The clone carrying this T cell receptor (beta chain) was observed at least ten times. The antigen is unknown. The data belong to a study of T cells in Graves' hyperthyroidism and ophthalmopathy. This CDR3 has 14 amino acids. Trimming removed 4 bases from V and 6 bases from J; junction bases left unmatched: 9. CDR1 is SEHNR, CDR2 FQNEAQ, per germline (reference sequence). The blood specimen was taken at initial hyperthyroidism diagnosis, before any ophthalmopathy symptoms. Source material for PBMCs was around 10 ml fresh peripheral blood. Template material for amplifying TCR beta CDR3 regions consisted of RNA transcripts. During a first-round RT-PCR of the TCR CDR3, the HTBI primer set was used. TCRdb re-called the multiplex PCR reads with MiXCR, one entry per CDR3 protein. The sample includes 250,000 to 300,000 distinct CDR3 sequences, about 14% seen only once; the top ten take about 8%. Study-wide points: Most clonotypes expanded in thyroid above 0.001 were likewise present in blood.

Sequenced material: blood. This TCR was recovered from a woman aged 25-40 years with Graves' hyperthyroidism that later progressed to Graves' ophthalmopathy. This sequence joins TRBV7-9 and TRBJ2-7; 7 nucleotides align to TRBD1. The CDR3 DNA is TGTGCCAGCAGCTCCCGACAGGGTATGGGCGAGCAGTACTTC. This gives the protein CASSSRQGMGEQYF.